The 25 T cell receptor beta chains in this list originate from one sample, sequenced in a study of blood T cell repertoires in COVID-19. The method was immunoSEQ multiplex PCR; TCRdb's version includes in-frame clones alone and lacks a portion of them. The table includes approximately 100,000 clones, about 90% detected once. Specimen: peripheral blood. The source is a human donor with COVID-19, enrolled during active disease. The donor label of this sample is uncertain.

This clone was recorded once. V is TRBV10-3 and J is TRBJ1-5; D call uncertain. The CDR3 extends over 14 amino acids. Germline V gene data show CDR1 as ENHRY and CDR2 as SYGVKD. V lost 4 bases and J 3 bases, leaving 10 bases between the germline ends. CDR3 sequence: CAISVEGFNQPQHF. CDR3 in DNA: TGTGCCATCAGTGTTGAGGGTTTCAATCAGCCCCAGCATTTT.

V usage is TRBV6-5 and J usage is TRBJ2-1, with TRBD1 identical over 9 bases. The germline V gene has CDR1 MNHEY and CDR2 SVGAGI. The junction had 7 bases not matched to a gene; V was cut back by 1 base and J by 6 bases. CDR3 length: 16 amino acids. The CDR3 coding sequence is TGTGCCAGCAGTTACTTTTGGACAGGGGTCACCAATGAGCAGTTCTTC. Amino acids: CASSYFWTGVTNEQFF.

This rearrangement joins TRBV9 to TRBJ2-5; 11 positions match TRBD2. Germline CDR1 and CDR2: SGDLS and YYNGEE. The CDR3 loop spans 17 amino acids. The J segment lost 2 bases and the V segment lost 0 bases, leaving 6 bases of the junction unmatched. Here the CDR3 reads CASSVGLAGGHQETQYF. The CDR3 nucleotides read TGTGCCAGCAGCGTAGGGTTAGCGGGGGGGCATCAAGAGACCCAGTACTTC.

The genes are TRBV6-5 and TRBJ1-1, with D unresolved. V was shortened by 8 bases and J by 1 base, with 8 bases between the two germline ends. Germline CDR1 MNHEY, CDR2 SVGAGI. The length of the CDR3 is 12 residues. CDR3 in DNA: TGTGCCAGCCCGGGTCCGAACACTGAAGCTTTCTTT. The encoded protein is CASPGPNTEAFF.

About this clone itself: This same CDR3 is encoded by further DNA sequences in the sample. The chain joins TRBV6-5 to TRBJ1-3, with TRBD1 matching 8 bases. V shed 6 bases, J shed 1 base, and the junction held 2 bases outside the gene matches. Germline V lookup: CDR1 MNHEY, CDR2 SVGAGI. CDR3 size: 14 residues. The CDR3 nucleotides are TGTGCCAGCAGCCGGACAGGGTCTGGAAACACCATATATTTT. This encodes CASSRTGSGNTIYF.

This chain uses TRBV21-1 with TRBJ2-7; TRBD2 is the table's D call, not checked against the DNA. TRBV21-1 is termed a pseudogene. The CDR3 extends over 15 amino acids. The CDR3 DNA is TGTGCCAGCAGCACTAAAGGGGGGGCGTCCTACGAGCAGTACTTC. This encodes CASSTKGGASYEQYF.

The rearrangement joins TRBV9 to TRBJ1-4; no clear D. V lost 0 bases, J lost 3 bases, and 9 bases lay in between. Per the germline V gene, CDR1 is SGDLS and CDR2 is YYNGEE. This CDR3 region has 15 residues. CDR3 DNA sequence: TGTGCCAGCAGCGTAGAAGGAGATGCTAATGAAAAACTGTTTTTT. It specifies CASSVEGDANEKLFF.

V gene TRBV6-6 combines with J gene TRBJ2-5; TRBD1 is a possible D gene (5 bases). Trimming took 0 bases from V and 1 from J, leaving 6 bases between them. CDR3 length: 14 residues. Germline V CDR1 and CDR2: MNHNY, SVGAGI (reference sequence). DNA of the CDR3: TGTGCCAGCAGTTACTCTGGGGCCCAAGAGACCCAGTACTTC. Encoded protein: CASSYSGAQETQYF.

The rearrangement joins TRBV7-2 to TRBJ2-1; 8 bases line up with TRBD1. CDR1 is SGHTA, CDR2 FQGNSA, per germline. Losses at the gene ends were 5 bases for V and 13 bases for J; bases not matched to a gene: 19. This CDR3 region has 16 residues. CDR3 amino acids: CASSHQTGAQRRGQFF. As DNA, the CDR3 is TGTGCCAGCAGCCATCAGACAGGGGCGCAACGAAGAGGTCAGTTCTTC.

Here the CDR3 reads CASSQDQGSQPQHF. Written as DNA, the CDR3 is TGTGCCAGCAGCCAAGACCAGGGTAGTCAGCCCCAGCATTTT. V is TRBV3-1 (or the pseudogene TRBV3-2) and J is TRBJ1-5; D perhaps matches TRBD1 (5 bases). V was clipped by 0 bases and J by 6 bases, with 9 bases between them. CDR3 length equals 14 residues. Germline V gene data show CDR1 as LGHDT and CDR2 as YNNKEL (reference sequence).

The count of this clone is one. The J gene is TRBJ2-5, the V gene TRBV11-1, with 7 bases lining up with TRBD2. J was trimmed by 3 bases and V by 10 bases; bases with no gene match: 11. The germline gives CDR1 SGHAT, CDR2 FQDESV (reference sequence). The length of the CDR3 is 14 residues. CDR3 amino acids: CATSPRLAEETQYF. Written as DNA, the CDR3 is TGTGCCACTTCACCTAGACTAGCTGAAGAGACCCAGTACTTC.

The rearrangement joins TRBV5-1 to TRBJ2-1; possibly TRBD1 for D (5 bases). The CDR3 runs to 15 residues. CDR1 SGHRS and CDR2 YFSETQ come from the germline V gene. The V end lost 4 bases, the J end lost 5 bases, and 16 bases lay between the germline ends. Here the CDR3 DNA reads TGCGCCAGCAGCCCGCAGGGAATCACGCACAATGAGCAGTTCTTC. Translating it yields CASSPQGITHNEQFF.

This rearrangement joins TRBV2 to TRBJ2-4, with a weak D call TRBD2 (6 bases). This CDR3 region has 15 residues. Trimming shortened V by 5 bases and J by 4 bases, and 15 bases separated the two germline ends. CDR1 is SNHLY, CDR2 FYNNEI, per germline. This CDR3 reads CASSNSGTWKNIQYF. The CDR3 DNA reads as TGTGCCAGCAGTAACTCCGGGACTTGGAAAAACATTCAGTACTTC.

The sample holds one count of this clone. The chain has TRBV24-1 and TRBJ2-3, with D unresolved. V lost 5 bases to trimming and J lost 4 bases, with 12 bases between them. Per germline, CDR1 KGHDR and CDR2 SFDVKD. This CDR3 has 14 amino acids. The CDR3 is CATSVPGLPDTQYF. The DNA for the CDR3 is TGTGCCACCAGTGTTCCGGGTTTACCAGATACGCAGTATTTT.

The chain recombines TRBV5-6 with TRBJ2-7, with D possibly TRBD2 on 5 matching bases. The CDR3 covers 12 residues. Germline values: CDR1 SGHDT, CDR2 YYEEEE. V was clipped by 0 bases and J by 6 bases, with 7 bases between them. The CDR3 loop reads CASSLGAGEQYF. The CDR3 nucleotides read TGTGCCAGCAGCTTGGGGGCGGGCGAGCAGTACTTC.

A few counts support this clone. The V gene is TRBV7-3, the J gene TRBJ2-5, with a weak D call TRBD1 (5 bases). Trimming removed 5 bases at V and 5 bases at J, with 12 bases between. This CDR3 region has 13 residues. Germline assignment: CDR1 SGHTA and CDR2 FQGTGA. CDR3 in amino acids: CASSGDPGETQYF. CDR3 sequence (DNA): TGTGCCAGCAGCGGTGACCCAGGGGAGACCCAGTACTTC.

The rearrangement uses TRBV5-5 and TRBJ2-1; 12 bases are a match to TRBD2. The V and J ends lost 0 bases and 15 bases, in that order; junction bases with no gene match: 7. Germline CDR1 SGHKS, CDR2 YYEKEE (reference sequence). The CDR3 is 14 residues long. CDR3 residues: CASSLGWTSGEGFF. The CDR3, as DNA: TGTGCCAGCAGCTTGGGCTGGACTAGCGGGGAGGGGTTCTTC. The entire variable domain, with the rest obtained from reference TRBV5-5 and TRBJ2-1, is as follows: DAGVTQSPTHLIKTRGQQVTLRCSPISGHKSVSWYQQVLGQGPQFIFQYYEKEERGRGNFPDRFSARQFPNYSSELNVNALLLGDSALYLCASSLGWTSGEGFFGPGTRLTVL.

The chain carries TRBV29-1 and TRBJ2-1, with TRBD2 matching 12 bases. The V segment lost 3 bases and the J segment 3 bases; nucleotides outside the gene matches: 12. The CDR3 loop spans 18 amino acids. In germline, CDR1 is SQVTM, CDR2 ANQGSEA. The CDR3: CSVDWWDRTSGNYNEQFF. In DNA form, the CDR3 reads TGCAGCGTTGATTGGTGGGACCGGACTAGCGGGAACTACAATGAGCAGTTCTTC.

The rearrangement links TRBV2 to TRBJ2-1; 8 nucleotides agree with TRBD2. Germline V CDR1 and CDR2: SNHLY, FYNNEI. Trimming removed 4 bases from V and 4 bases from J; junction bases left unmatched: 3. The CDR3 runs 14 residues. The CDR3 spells CASSAQRGYNEQFF. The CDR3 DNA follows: TGTGCCAGCAGTGCCCAGCGGGGGTACAATGAGCAGTTCTTC. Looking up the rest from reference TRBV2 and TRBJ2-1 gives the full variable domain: EPEVTQTPSHQVTQMGQEVILRCVPISNHLYFYWYRQILGQKVEFLVSFYNNEISEKSEIFDDQFSVERPDGSNFTLKIRSTKLEDSAMYFCASSAQRGYNEQFFGPGTRLTVL.

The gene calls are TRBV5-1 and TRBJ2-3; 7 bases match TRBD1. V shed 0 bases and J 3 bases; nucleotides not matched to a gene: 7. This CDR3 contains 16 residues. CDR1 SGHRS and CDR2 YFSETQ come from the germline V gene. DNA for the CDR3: TGCGCCAGCAGCTTGGATGGGGACAGTGGGACAGATACGCAGTATTTT. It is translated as CASSLDGDSGTDTQYF. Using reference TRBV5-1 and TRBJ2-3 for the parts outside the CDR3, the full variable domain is KAGVTQTPRYLIKTRGQQVTLSCSPISGHRSVSWYQQTPGQGLQFLFEYFSETQRNKGNFPGRFSGRQFSNSRSEMNVSTLELGDSALYLCASSLDGDSGTDTQYFGPGTRLTVL.

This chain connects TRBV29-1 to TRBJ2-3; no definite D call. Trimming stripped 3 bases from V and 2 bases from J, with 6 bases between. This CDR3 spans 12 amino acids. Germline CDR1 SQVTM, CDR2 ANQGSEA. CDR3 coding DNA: TGCAGCGTTGACATGGCCACAGATACGCAGTATTTT. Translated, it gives CSVDMATDTQYF.

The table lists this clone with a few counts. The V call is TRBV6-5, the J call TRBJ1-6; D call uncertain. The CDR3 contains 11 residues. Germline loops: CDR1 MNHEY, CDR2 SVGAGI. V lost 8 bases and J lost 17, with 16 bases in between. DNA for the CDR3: TGTGCCAGCTCAGGTGCACAGCTCGTCCACTTT. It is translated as CASSGAQLVHF.

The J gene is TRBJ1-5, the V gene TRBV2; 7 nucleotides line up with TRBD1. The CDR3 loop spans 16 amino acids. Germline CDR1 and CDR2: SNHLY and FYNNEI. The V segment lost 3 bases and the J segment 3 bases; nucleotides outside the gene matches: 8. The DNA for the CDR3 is TGTGCCAGCAGTGAGGAGGGGGCCGGTAACAATCAGCCCCAGCATTTT. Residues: CASSEEGAGNNQPQHF. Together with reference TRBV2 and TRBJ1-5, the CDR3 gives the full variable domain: EPEVTQTPSHQVTQMGQEVILRCVPISNHLYFYWYRQILGQKVEFLVSFYNNEISEKSEIFDDQFSVERPDGSNFTLKIRSTKLEDSAMYFCASSEEGAGNNQPQHFGDGTRLSIL.

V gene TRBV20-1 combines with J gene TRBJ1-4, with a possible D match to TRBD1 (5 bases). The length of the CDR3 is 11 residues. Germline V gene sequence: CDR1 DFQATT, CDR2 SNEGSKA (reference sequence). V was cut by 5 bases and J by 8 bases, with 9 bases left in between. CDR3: CSAGQLEKLFF. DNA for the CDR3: TGCAGTGCTGGACAATTGGAAAAACTGTTTTTT.

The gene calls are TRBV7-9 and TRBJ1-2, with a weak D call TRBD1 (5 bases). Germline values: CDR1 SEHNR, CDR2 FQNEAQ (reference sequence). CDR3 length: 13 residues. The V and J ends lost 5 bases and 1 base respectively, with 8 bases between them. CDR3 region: CASSIDSNYGYTF. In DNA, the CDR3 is TGTGCCAGCAGCATCGACAGTAACTATGGCTACACCTTC. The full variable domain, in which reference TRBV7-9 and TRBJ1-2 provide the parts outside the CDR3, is DTGVSQNPRHKITKRGQNVTFRCDPISEHNRLYWYRQTLGQGPEFLTYFQNEAQLEKSRLLSDRFSAERPKGSFSTLEIQRTEQGDSAMYLCASSIDSNYGYTFGSGTRLTVV.